This is a list of T cell receptor beta chains from one sample in a study of T cell repertoires in cytomegalovirus infection. The antigens for these receptors are not known. TCRdb fed the reads into MiXCR, producing one record per CDR3 protein. The sample consists of approximately 100,000 distinct CDR3 sequences, roughly 39% of them appearing once. This material consisted of CD8+ T cells from cultured PBMCs, taken from culture after CMV antigen stimulation. These receptors were collected from a human donor in good health (CMV status not recorded). Some clones in this sample may be carry-over from other donors' samples. The conserved cysteine and the conserved F or W are not part of the CDR3 here.

v_gene: TRBV27
j_gene: TRBJ1-2
CDR3aa: ASRGTGGKDGYT

v_gene: TRBV19
j_gene: TRBJ1-4
CDR3aa: ASSSIRIATNEKLF

v_gene: TRBV5-4
j_gene: TRBJ1-2
CDR3aa: ASSLEQTERGYT

v_gene: TRBV19
j_gene: TRBJ1-1
CDR3aa: ASSMGTGVDTEAF

v_gene: TRBV4-2
j_gene: TRBJ1-2
CDR3aa: ASSQDPQGNYGYT

v_gene: TRBV29-1
j_gene: TRBJ1-2
CDR3aa: SVGTGTASGLGYT

v_gene: TRBV7-2
j_gene: TRBJ2-7
CDR3aa: ASSPRGAQYEQY

v_gene: TRBV7-2
j_gene: TRBJ2-2
CDR3aa: ASSLVAGATNTGELF

v_gene: TRBV6-1
j_gene: TRBJ1-5
CDR3aa: ASSEWPGRSNQPQH

v_gene: TRBV7-8
j_gene: TRBJ2-7
CDR3aa: ASSPGTSSYEQY

v_gene: TRBV19
j_gene: TRBJ1-5
CDR3aa: ASSALSGGNQPQH

v_gene: TRBV12-3/TRBV12-4
j_gene: TRBJ2-1
CDR3aa: ASSLPQVWGNEQF

v_gene: TRBV7-9
j_gene: TRBJ1-4
CDR3aa: ASSKAYGGDEKLF

v_gene: TRBV7-6
j_gene: TRBJ1-2
CDR3aa: ASSPGTGSGYT

v_gene: TRBV7-3
j_gene: TRBJ2-1
CDR3aa: ASSLLGSSYNEQF

v_gene: TRBV29-1
j_gene: TRBJ2-7
CDR3aa: SVDRTGTRGTYEQY

v_gene: TRBV11-2
j_gene: TRBJ1-2
CDR3aa: ASSLDPGTGTNYGYT

v_gene: TRBV20-1
j_gene: TRBJ1-5
CDR3aa: SAGPGQGNKYQPQH

v_gene: TRBV7-6
j_gene: TRBJ1-3
CDR3aa: ATMTGPSGNTIY

v_gene: TRBV4-1
j_gene: TRBJ2-1
CDR3aa: ASSQRGRVPNLNEQF

v_gene: TRBV19
j_gene: TRBJ2-3
CDR3aa: ASSIDSYTDTQY

v_gene: TRBV4-1
j_gene: TRBJ2-1
CDR3aa: ASSQVGGREQF

v_gene: TRBV4-2
j_gene: TRBJ2-3
CDR3aa: ASSPFPDTQY

v_gene: TRBV20-1
j_gene: TRBJ2-5
CDR3aa: VLGLAGGTPRETQY

v_gene: TRBV5-6
j_gene: TRBJ1-1
CDR3aa: ASTTGQLMNTEAF

v_gene: TRBV28
j_gene: TRBJ2-3
CDR3aa: ASSLITLGVASTDTQY

v_gene: TRBV6-5
j_gene: TRBJ2-7
CDR3aa: ASSYKIRGANYEQY

v_gene: TRBV7-6
j_gene: TRBJ2-7
CDR3aa: ASSEEVGTGSYEQY

v_gene: TRBV11-3
j_gene: TRBJ1-5
CDR3aa: ASSLARQSNQPQH

v_gene: TRBV28
j_gene: TRBJ1-5
CDR3aa: ASTPLTVNSNQPQH

v_gene: TRBV7-8
j_gene: TRBJ2-3
CDR3aa: ASSKTSGGVDTQY

v_gene: TRBV28
j_gene: TRBJ2-7
CDR3aa: ASSSDDPYEQY

v_gene: TRBV29-1
j_gene: TRBJ2-3
CDR3aa: SSETGSDTQY

v_gene: TRBV2
j_gene: TRBJ2-7
CDR3aa: ASTDGAYEQY

v_gene: TRBV7-9
j_gene: TRBJ2-1
CDR3aa: ASSLGGSHWTVLNEQF

v_gene: TRBV12-3/TRBV12-4
j_gene: TRBJ2-3
CDR3aa: ASRGDTLSTDTQY

v_gene: TRBV28
j_gene: TRBJ2-7
CDR3aa: ASSLVLAGVTSYEQY

v_gene: TRBV2
j_gene: TRBJ2-3
CDR3aa: ASGLAGATDTQY

v_gene: TRBV7-9
j_gene: TRBJ2-5
CDR3aa: ASSLAVGGTQETQY

v_gene: TRBV4-1
j_gene: TRBJ2-1
CDR3aa: ASSPYSGGEQF

v_gene: TRBV27
j_gene: TRBJ2-2
CDR3aa: ASSLPWSGELF

v_gene: TRBV20-1
j_gene: TRBJ2-3
CDR3aa: SARDLRGDTDTQY

v_gene: TRBV7-6
j_gene: TRBJ2-2
CDR3aa: ASSLLDQNTGELF

v_gene: TRBV12-3/TRBV12-4
j_gene: TRBJ1-1
CDR3aa: ASSFTGSPLVMNTEAF

v_gene: TRBV28
j_gene: TRBJ2-2
CDR3aa: ASSRTARELF

v_gene: TRBV7-2
j_gene: TRBJ1-1
CDR3aa: ASSLAENTEAF

v_gene: TRBV9
j_gene: TRBJ2-7
CDR3aa: ASSVGVNYEQY